This is a list of T cell receptor beta chains from one sample in a study of T cell changes during pregnancy in multiple sclerosis. Profiled with immunoSEQ multiplex PCR; TCRdb holds only in-frame clones, not every one. Of around 69,000 clones detected, almost 95% appear once; the ten largest clones hold approximately 2%. The sample in question was peripheral blood, obtained in the third trimester of pregnancy. The receptors derive from a female donor in good health, enrolled as a control in a pregnancy study. CDR3s include the opening cysteine and the closing phenylalanine or tryptophan. Fields, in order: D gene, CDR3 length, V gene, clone size, J gene, CDR3 DNA, CDR3 protein. D genes are given only for firm matches. The size entry is marked missing in some rows and otherwise reads once, few, many or a size class.

D gene: TRBD1
CDR3 length: 13
V gene: TRBV30
clone size: once
J gene: TRBJ1-2
CDR3 DNA: TGTGCCTCGGGACAGCCTCGTCTCTATGGCTACACCTTC
CDR3 protein: CASGQPRLYGYTF

D gene: NA
CDR3 length: 16
V gene: TRBV19
clone size: once
J gene: TRBJ1-2
CDR3 DNA: TGTGCCAGTAGGGCGGGGGATCGGACGGATTTCTATGGCTACACCTTC
CDR3 protein: CASRAGDRTDFYGYTF

D gene: NA
CDR3 length: 14
V gene: TRBV19
clone size: NA
J gene: TRBJ1-3
CDR3 DNA: TGTGCCAGTACCAAGACAGCCTCTGGAAACACCATATATTTT
CDR3 protein: CASTKTASGNTIYF

D gene: NA
CDR3 length: 15
V gene: TRBV19
clone size: NA
J gene: TRBJ1-2
CDR3 DNA: TGTGCCAGTAGTCGGACATACACAGCTAACTATGGCTACACCTTC
CDR3 protein: CASSRTYTANYGYTF

D gene: TRBD1
CDR3 length: 16
V gene: TRBV18
clone size: NA
J gene: TRBJ2-7
CDR3 DNA: TGTGCCAGCTCACGGGCCGGGACAGGGGGTTACGACGAGCAGTACTTC
CDR3 protein: CASSRAGTGGYDEQYF

D gene: TRBD1
CDR3 length: 16
V gene: TRBV15
clone size: NA
J gene: TRBJ1-1
CDR3 DNA: TGTGCCACCAGCAGAGACCGGACAGGGGCGAACACTGAAGCTTTCTTT
CDR3 protein: CATSRDRTGANTEAFF

D gene: NA
CDR3 length: 13
V gene: TRBV28
clone size: NA
J gene: TRBJ2-7
CDR3 DNA: TGTGCCAGCAGTCTCCTCGCAGGCTACGAGCAGTACTTC
CDR3 protein: CASSLLAGYEQYF

D gene: NA
CDR3 length: 15
V gene: TRBV9
clone size: NA
J gene: TRBJ2-1
CDR3 DNA: TGTGCCAGCAGCGTATCAGCGGACTCCTACAATGAGCAGTTCTTC
CDR3 protein: CASSVSADSYNEQFF

D gene: NA
CDR3 length: 16
V gene: TRBV15
clone size: NA
J gene: TRBJ2-2
CDR3 DNA: TGTGCCACCAGCAGAGAGGGTGGTTGGGGGGTCGGGGAGCTGTTTTTT
CDR3 protein: CATSREGGWGVGELFF

D gene: NA
CDR3 length: 15
V gene: TRBV25-1
clone size: NA
J gene: TRBJ2-3
CDR3 DNA: TGTGCCAGCAGTGAGCGAGCGGATAGCACAGATACGCAGTATTTT
CDR3 protein: CASSERADSTDTQYF

D gene: NA
CDR3 length: 15
V gene: TRBV5-1
clone size: NA
J gene: TRBJ2-2
CDR3 DNA: TGCGCCAGCAGTGGGGGGGCCCGGTCCGTCGGGGAGCTGTTTTTT
CDR3 protein: CASSGGARSVGELFF

D gene: NA
CDR3 length: 15
V gene: TRBV5-1
clone size: once
J gene: TRBJ2-7
CDR3 DNA: TGCGCCAGCAGCCCGCGATCAGACAGCAACTACGAGCAGTACTTC
CDR3 protein: CASSPRSDSNYEQYF

D gene: TRBD1
CDR3 length: 15
V gene: TRBV28
clone size: NA
J gene: TRBJ2-7
CDR3 DNA: TGTGCCAGCAGTCCTGCCTCGGACAGGGGCTACGAGCAGTACTTC
CDR3 protein: CASSPASDRGYEQYF

D gene: NA
CDR3 length: 13
V gene: TRBV18
clone size: NA
J gene: TRBJ1-1
CDR3 DNA: TGTGCCAGCTCAACCAACAGGGACACTGAAGCTTTCTTT
CDR3 protein: CASSTNRDTEAFF

D gene: TRBD1
CDR3 length: 16
V gene: TRBV30
clone size: NA
J gene: TRBJ1-2
CDR3 DNA: TGTGCCTGGAGGCCATTCCCCCAGGGGGCAAACTATGGCTACACCTTC
CDR3 protein: CAWRPFPQGANYGYTF

D gene: NA
CDR3 length: 16
V gene: TRBV21-1
clone size: NA
J gene: TRBJ2-1
CDR3 DNA: TGTGCCAGCAGCAAACCGTTTTGGAGCGGGAAAAATGAGCAGTTCTTC
CDR3 protein: CASSKPFWSGKNEQFF

D gene: TRBD2
CDR3 length: 17
V gene: TRBV7-2
clone size: NA
J gene: TRBJ2-1
CDR3 DNA: TGTGCCAGCAGCTCATTCCTACTAGCGGGGGGGTACAATGAGCAGTTCTTC
CDR3 protein: CASSSFLLAGGYNEQFF

D gene: NA
CDR3 length: 16
V gene: TRBV5-5
clone size: NA
J gene: TRBJ2-2
CDR3 DNA: TGTGCCAGCAGCTTAGGCGGGACCTCGAACACCGGGGAGCTGTTTTTT
CDR3 protein: CASSLGGTSNTGELFF

D gene: TRBD2
CDR3 length: 18
V gene: TRBV2
clone size: NA
J gene: TRBJ2-4
CDR3 DNA: TGTGCCAGCAGTGAGACCGTTCTAGCGGCCCTAGCCAAAAACATTCAGTACTTC
CDR3 protein: CASSETVLAALAKNIQYF

D gene: NA
CDR3 length: 12
V gene: TRBV2
clone size: few
J gene: TRBJ1-1
CDR3 DNA: TGTGCCAGCAGCGAGAAGGGGCGGGAAACTTTCTTT
CDR3 protein: CASSEKGRETFF

D gene: NA
CDR3 length: 14
V gene: TRBV9
clone size: once
J gene: TRBJ1-1
CDR3 DNA: TGTGCCAGCAGCGCCCTTACAGGGATCACTGAAGCTTTCTTT
CDR3 protein: CASSALTGITEAFF

D gene: NA
CDR3 length: 17
V gene: TRBV6-1
clone size: NA
J gene: TRBJ1-1
CDR3 DNA: TGTGCCAGCAGTGAACTTAAGGGAGGGGACATGAACACTGAAGCTTTCTTT
CDR3 protein: CASSELKGGDMNTEAFF

D gene: NA
CDR3 length: 14
V gene: TRBV19
clone size: NA
J gene: TRBJ2-5
CDR3 DNA: TGTGCCAGTAGTCCCCTAGGGGCCCAAGAGACCCAGTACTTC
CDR3 protein: CASSPLGAQETQYF

D gene: NA
CDR3 length: 11
V gene: TRBV6-5
clone size: NA
J gene: TRBJ2-7
CDR3 DNA: TGTGCCAGCAGTTACCTCTACGAGCAGTACTTC
CDR3 protein: CASSYLYEQYF

D gene: NA
CDR3 length: 16
V gene: TRBV6-1
clone size: NA
J gene: TRBJ2-3
CDR3 DNA: TGTGCCAGCAGTGAATTGGAGGAGCGGGGCACAGATACGCAGTATTTT
CDR3 protein: CASSELEERGTDTQYF

D gene: TRBD2
CDR3 length: 13
V gene: TRBV29-1
clone size: NA
J gene: TRBJ2-5
CDR3 DNA: TGCAGCGTTTCCCTAGCGGGGGGGGAGACCCAGTACTTC
CDR3 protein: CSVSLAGGETQYF

D gene: NA
CDR3 length: 15
V gene: TRBV21-1
clone size: NA
J gene: TRBJ2-3
CDR3 DNA: TGTGCCAGCAGCAAAGGGACAGTTCCCACAGATACGCAGTATTTT
CDR3 protein: CASSKGTVPTDTQYF

D gene: TRBD2
CDR3 length: 16
V gene: TRBV7-9
clone size: few
J gene: TRBJ2-5
CDR3 DNA: TGTGCCAGCAGCTTAGCGCTAGCGGGGGGGCAAGAGACCCAGTACTTC
CDR3 protein: CASSLALAGGQETQYF

D gene: NA
CDR3 length: 14
V gene: TRBV15
clone size: once
J gene: TRBJ1-6
CDR3 DNA: TGTGCCACCAGCCCAAACAGGGAGGGGTCACCCCTCCACTTT
CDR3 protein: CATSPNREGSPLHF

D gene: TRBD2
CDR3 length: 16
V gene: TRBV12-5
clone size: NA
J gene: TRBJ2-5
CDR3 DNA: TGTGCTAGTGGTGGGGGGACTAGCGGGGTCGGAGAGACCCAGTACTTC
CDR3 protein: CASGGGTSGVGETQYF

D gene: NA
CDR3 length: 13
V gene: TRBV4-3
clone size: NA
J gene: TRBJ1-1
CDR3 DNA: TGCGCCAGCAGCCAAGCTAGCGGTGGAGAAGCTTTCTTT
CDR3 protein: CASSQASGGEAFF

D gene: NA
CDR3 length: 12
V gene: TRBV5-6
clone size: once
J gene: TRBJ1-6
CDR3 DNA: TGTGCCAGCAGCTTCAGAAATTCACCCCTCCACTTT
CDR3 protein: CASSFRNSPLHF

D gene: TRBD2
CDR3 length: 18
V gene: TRBV13
clone size: NA
J gene: TRBJ2-1
CDR3 DNA: TGTGCCAGCAGCTTAGGCCGGTTAGCGGGAGGGACCACGAATGAGCAGTTCTTC
CDR3 protein: CASSLGRLAGGTTNEQFF

D gene: TRBD1
CDR3 length: 15
V gene: TRBV11-3
clone size: NA
J gene: TRBJ1-1
CDR3 DNA: TGTGCCAGCAGCCCGGGTCAGGGGGCGGACACTGAAGCTTTCTTT
CDR3 protein: CASSPGQGADTEAFF

D gene: TRBD1
CDR3 length: 14
V gene: TRBV7-9
clone size: NA
J gene: TRBJ1-6
CDR3 DNA: TGTGCCAGCAGCTACAGGGGTAATAATTCACCCCTCCACTTT
CDR3 protein: CASSYRGNNSPLHF

D gene: TRBD1
CDR3 length: 16
V gene: TRBV7-9
clone size: NA
J gene: TRBJ1-1
CDR3 DNA: TGTGCCAGCAGCTCCGGGAGGGACAGGGGGCGGACTGAAGCTTTCTTT
CDR3 protein: CASSSGRDRGRTEAFF

D gene: NA
CDR3 length: 12
V gene: TRBV2
clone size: NA
J gene: TRBJ2-5
CDR3 DNA: TGTGCCAGCAGAACTAACCAAGAGACCCAGTACTTC
CDR3 protein: CASRTNQETQYF

D gene: TRBD1
CDR3 length: 16
V gene: TRBV11-2
clone size: NA
J gene: TRBJ1-2
CDR3 DNA: TGTGCCAGCAGCTTAGTATGGGGACAGGGGGAAGAAGGCTACACCTTC
CDR3 protein: CASSLVWGQGEEGYTF

D gene: NA
CDR3 length: 16
V gene: TRBV9
clone size: once
J gene: TRBJ2-5
CDR3 DNA: TGTGCCAGCAGCGTATCGGCGGGTCAGATCCAAGAGACCCAGTACTTC
CDR3 protein: CASSVSAGQIQETQYF

D gene: NA
CDR3 length: 14
V gene: TRBV15
clone size: NA
J gene: TRBJ2-3
CDR3 DNA: TGTGCCACCAGCAGGGCGGCGGAATCAGATACGCAGTATTTT
CDR3 protein: CATSRAAESDTQYF

D gene: TRBD2
CDR3 length: 15
V gene: TRBV4-2
clone size: once
J gene: TRBJ2-7
CDR3 DNA: TGTGCCAGCAGCTCTCGGGTAGCGGGGTCCTACGAGCAGTACTTC
CDR3 protein: CASSSRVAGSYEQYF

D gene: NA
CDR3 length: 13
V gene: TRBV10-1
clone size: NA
J gene: TRBJ2-2
CDR3 DNA: TGCGCCAGCAGTACAGGGAGCCCCGGGGAGCTGTTTTTT
CDR3 protein: CASSTGSPGELFF

D gene: NA
CDR3 length: 14
V gene: TRBV19
clone size: NA
J gene: TRBJ1-3
CDR3 DNA: TGTGCCACCACGACAGATAGTGCTGGAAACACCATATATTTT
CDR3 protein: CATTTDSAGNTIYF

D gene: NA
CDR3 length: 15
V gene: TRBV7-9
clone size: NA
J gene: TRBJ2-6
CDR3 DNA: TGTGCCAGCAGCTTCCCTCCCTCTGGGGCCAACGTCCTGACTTTC
CDR3 protein: CASSFPPSGANVLTF

D gene: TRBD1
CDR3 length: 11
V gene: TRBV30
clone size: NA
J gene: TRBJ2-7
CDR3 DNA: TGTGCCTGGGGACAGGCTTACGAGCAGTACTTC
CDR3 protein: CAWGQAYEQYF

D gene: TRBD1
CDR3 length: 15
V gene: TRBV7-9
clone size: NA
J gene: TRBJ1-5
CDR3 DNA: TGTGCCAGCAGCCTGGGACAGGGGGACAACCAGCCCCAGCATTTT
CDR3 protein: CASSLGQGDNQPQHF

D gene: NA
CDR3 length: 15
V gene: TRBV6-6
clone size: NA
J gene: TRBJ2-1
CDR3 DNA: TGTGCCAGCAGTTCCCCGTGGCCCCGTGGGGCTGAGCAGTTCTTC
CDR3 protein: CASSSPWPRGAEQFF

D gene: NA
CDR3 length: 13
V gene: TRBV5-1
clone size: NA
J gene: TRBJ1-4
CDR3 DNA: TGCGCCAGCAGCTCTAGTCAAAATGAAAAACTGTTTTTT
CDR3 protein: CASSSSQNEKLFF

D gene: NA
CDR3 length: 16
V gene: TRBV6-6
clone size: NA
J gene: TRBJ2-1
CDR3 DNA: TGTGCCAGCAGTTCGCACGGGAGTTCCTCCTACAATGAGCAGTTCTTC
CDR3 protein: CASSSHGSSSYNEQFF

D gene: NA
CDR3 length: 15
V gene: TRBV18
clone size: NA
J gene: TRBJ2-3
CDR3 DNA: TGTGCCAGCTCATCCCTGCAGGCGAGCACAGATACGCAGTATTTT
CDR3 protein: CASSSLQASTDTQYF

D gene: TRBD1
CDR3 length: 14
V gene: TRBV10-3
clone size: NA
J gene: TRBJ2-7
CDR3 DNA: TGTGCCATCGCCTGGACAGGGGGAGCCTACGAGCAGTACTTC
CDR3 protein: CAIAWTGGAYEQYF

D gene: TRBD2
CDR3 length: 15
V gene: TRBV6-4
clone size: NA
J gene: TRBJ2-5
CDR3 DNA: TGTGCCAGCAGTAAACTAGCGGGGGGGCAAGAGACCCAGTACTTC
CDR3 protein: CASSKLAGGQETQYF

D gene: NA
CDR3 length: 12
V gene: TRBV6-5
clone size: NA
J gene: TRBJ1-4
CDR3 DNA: TGTGCCAGCACTCAGGGTTATGGGAAACTGTTTTTT
CDR3 protein: CASTQGYGKLFF

D gene: TRBD1
CDR3 length: 15
V gene: TRBV10-3
clone size: NA
J gene: TRBJ2-3
CDR3 DNA: TGTGCCATCAGCGGGGGTACAGGGGGCGGGGATACGCAGTATTTT
CDR3 protein: CAISGGTGGGDTQYF